What follows describes a single T cell receptor (beta chain). Antigen unknown. The junction and the germline gene differ at one end; a read error may be behind it. Germline V gives CDR1 DFQATT, CDR2 SNEGSKA (reference sequence). The CDR3 runs to 17 residues. MiXCR, run by TCRdb on the 5' RACE reads, gives a single entry per CDR3 protein. Of 500,000 to 650,000 distinct CDR3 sequences in the sample, 7.1% were seen once. This entry belongs to a study of identical twins. Findings and caveats of the study: Researchers caution that invariant MAIT and iNKT cells could partly confound zero-insertion analyses.

These data were likewise used in another study, on yellow fever vaccine responses in identical twins.

V usage is TRBV20-1 and J usage is TRBJ2-3; 8 bases map to TRBD1. This TCR came from a young woman in good health. Sequencing was carried out using PBMCs. CDR3 amino acids: CCATDRVRARHTDTQYF. The CDR3 nucleotides read TGCTGTGCTACGGACAGGGTTAGAGCGAGGCACACAGATACGCAGTATTTT.